These 9 T cell receptor beta chains share one sample of origin, sequenced in a study of human T cells and chemical hapten exposure. TCRdb used MiXCR to reprocess the RACE reads, holding one entry per CDR3 protein. The sample has 180,000 or so distinct CDR3 sequences, approximately 14% seen once; the top ten hold 1.7%. This sample's time point: patch test 1, 2 weeks after DPC sensitization. Treatment here: therapeutic diphenylcyclopropenone sensitization with weekly scalp DPC. The source material was whole blood, sampled in connection with sensitization to the hapten diphenylcyclopropenone (DPC). These receptors all come from a woman in her 30s with alopecia areata. Some clones in this sample may be carry-over from other donors' samples.

This clonotype was observed a few times. CDR3 DNA sequence: TGTGCCAGCAGCTTGGACGGCAGGGGAACAGATACGCAGTATTTT. Translating gives CASSLDGRGTDTQYF. The chain links TRBV5-6 to TRBJ2-3; tentatively, D is TRBD1 (6 bases). The CDR3 is 15 amino acids. CDR1 and CDR2 from the germline V gene are SGHDT and YYEEEE. Trimming shortened V by 0 bases and J by 3 bases, and 11 bases separated the two germline ends.

Only a few counts were recorded for this clonotype. The chain combines TRBV20-1 with TRBJ1-1; the D gene is possibly TRBD1 (5 bases). From germline, CDR1 is DFQATT and CDR2 SNEGSKA (reference sequence). V lost 0 bases and J lost 3, with 11 bases in between. This CDR3 contains 14 residues. The CDR3 bases are TGCAGTGCTAGAGATCCCAGGGCGGACACTGAAGCTTTCTTT. This gives the protein CSARDPRADTEAFF.

Comment on this clonotype: One junction end does not reproduce the germline sequence, and a read error may be involved. The chain uses TRBV18 and TRBJ2-7, with D possibly being TRBD2 (5 bases). The germline CDR1 and CDR2 sequences are KGHSH and LQKENI. The CDR3 has 13 residues. The chain's CDR3 is CVSSSLVSYEQYF. CDR3 nucleotides: TGTGTCAGCTCATCACTAGTTTCCTACGAGCAGTACTTC.

The chain couples TRBV19 to TRBJ2-5; the match to TRBD2 covers 7 bases. Trimming removed 7 bases from V and 4 bases from J; junction bases left unmatched: 9. The CDR3 is made up of 14 amino acids. The germline V gene has CDR1 LNHDA and CDR2 SQIVND (reference sequence). The CDR3 region has the DNA TGTGCCAGTACTAGGGCGGGGGTCGGAGAGACCCAGTACTTC. Translated, it gives CASTRAGVGETQYF.

This clonotype came up a few times. The V gene is TRBV7-2, the J gene TRBJ1-5, with D unclear. The CDR3 consists of 15 residues. Germline CDR1 SGHTA, CDR2 FQGNSA. The ends were cut back, 2 bases at V and 3 bases at J, with 11 bases in the middle. CDR3 loop: CASSLRGYYNQPQHF. The CDR3 DNA reads TGTGCCAGCAGCTTACGGGGTTATTACAATCAGCCCCAGCATTTT.

This clonotype was seen only a few times. This CDR3 reads CASSQVFADTQYF. CDR3 nucleotide sequence: TGTGCCAGCAGCCAAGTTTTTGCAGATACGCAGTATTTT. The chain recombines TRBV4-2 with TRBJ2-3; no clear D gene. Trimming cost V 1 base and J 4 bases, with 6 bases left between them. The CDR3 runs 13 residues. The V gene's germline CDR1 is LGHNA and CDR2 YNFKEQ.

This clonotype was detected many times. The chain recombines TRBV6-2 or TRBV6-3 with TRBJ1-1; D call uncertain. CDR1 is MNHEY and CDR2 is SVGEGT in the germline V gene. This CDR3 region has 14 residues. Trimming stripped 7 bases from V and 4 bases from J, with 16 bases between. As DNA, the CDR3 is TGTGCCAGCATCTGGAGGCAGCCAGGCACTGAAGCTTTCTTT. Protein sequence: CASIWRQPGTEAFF.

The CDR3 DNA sequence: TGTGCCAGCAGCAGAAGAAGGGGTTCCGGGGAGCTGTTTTTT. This gives the protein CASSRRRGSGELFF. This chain uses TRBV6-5 with TRBJ2-2; a possible D gene is TRBD1 (5 bases). Trimming removed 6 bases at V and 6 bases at J, with 14 bases between. The CDR3 sequence is 14 residues long. Germline V gene data show CDR1 as MNHEY and CDR2 as SVGAGI.

This rearrangement joins TRBV28 to TRBJ2-2; no reliable D call. The CDR3 runs to 14 residues. Germline CDR1 and CDR2: MDHEN and SYDVKM. Trimming removed 7 bases from V and 7 bases from J, with 16 bases in between. This CDR3 is CASIPGWQRGELFF. CDR3 in DNA: TGTGCCAGCATTCCGGGCTGGCAACGCGGGGAGCTGTTTTTT.